Listed below are T cell receptor beta chains from one sample, sequenced in a study of cytomegalovirus exposure and HLA in healthy donors. Measured with immunoSEQ multiplex PCR; TCRdb has only the in-frame clones, and not every one. The sample yields around 140,000 clones, under 85% seen once. The sequencing sample was made of PBMCs. These TCRs come from a male donor in good health and CMV-seropositive. CDR3s include the opening cysteine and the closing phenylalanine or tryptophan. The D gene is left open where the match is weak. Clone size is given for some rows only: seen once, a few or many times, or a class if the clone is expanded.

TRBD1 | TRBJ1-2 | TRBV7-8 | NA | TGTGCCAGCAGCTTGACAGGGGGCCCTAACTATGGCTACACCTTC | CASSLTGGPNYGYTF
NA | TRBJ1-1 | TRBV5-1 | once | TGCGCCAGCAGCCTCGAGCAGGGCTACACTGAAGCTTTCTTT | CASSLEQGYTEAFF
NA | TRBJ1-1 | TRBV30 | NA | TGTGCCTGGACCATTGTGGGGGGACTAAAGGCTTTCTTT | CAWTIVGGLKAFF
NA | TRBJ1-6 | TRBV19 | once | TGTGCCAGTGGTGAGACAGAAAATTCACCCCTCCACTTT | CASGETENSPLHF
NA | TRBJ2-2 | TRBV19 | NA | TGTGCCAGTAGTATAAGGAGGGCGAACACCGGGGAGCTGTTTTTT | CASSIRRANTGELFF
NA | TRBJ1-6 | TRBV7-8 | NA | TGTGCCAGCAGCCGGACGACCACGACAGAAACCGCGAATTCACCCCTCCACTTT | CASSRTTTTETANSPLHF
NA | TRBJ1-2 | TRBV2 | NA | TGTGCCAGCAGTGATTGGGGGGATGGCTACACCTTC | CASSDWGDGYTF
NA | TRBJ1-4 | TRBV7-2 | NA | TGTGCCAGCAGCGAAACGAGAAAACTGTTTTTT | CASSETRKLFF
TRBD1 | TRBJ2-5 | TRBV5-1 | NA | TGCGCCAGCAGCTTGGGACAGGGCCAAGAGACCCAGTACTTC | CASSLGQGQETQYF
TRBD1 | TRBJ2-3 | TRBV9 | NA | TGTGCCAGCAGCTTACGGGACAGGGTGTCAGATACGCAGTATTTT | CASSLRDRVSDTQYF
TRBD2 | TRBJ2-3 | TRBV5-6 | NA | TGTGCCAGCAGGAAGGGACTAGCGGGGTCGGATACGCAGTATTTT | CASRKGLAGSDTQYF
TRBD2 | TRBJ2-5 | TRBV10-3 | NA | TGTGCCTCCGCCCGTAATGGATTCACTAGCGGGGGAGAAGAGACCCAGTACTTC | CASARNGFTSGGEETQYF
NA | TRBJ1-2 | TRBV28 | NA | TGTGCCAGCAGCTACAGGGCCGGCTATGGCTACACCTTC | CASSYRAGYGYTF
NA | TRBJ2-4 | TRBV5-6 | NA | TGTGCCAGCAGCTCGAGGGCCCTAGCCAAAAACATTCAGTACTTC | CASSSRALAKNIQYF
NA | TRBJ1-2 | TRBV28 | NA | TGTGCCAGCAGTCGACAGTACTATGGCTACACCTTC | CASSRQYYGYTF
NA | TRBJ2-1 | TRBV5-6 | NA | TGTGCCAGCAGCTTGTTGGACAGAGATTACAATGAGCAGTTCTTC | CASSLLDRDYNEQFF
NA | TRBJ1-1 | TRBV4-2 | NA | TGTGCCAGCAGCCAGCCAATGGGGCAGGGTACCGAAGCTTTCTTT | CASSQPMGQGTEAFF
NA | TRBJ2-3 | TRBV6-1 | NA | TGTGCCAGCATGGACAGGAGGGCTAGCGTTACGCAGTATTTT | CASMDRRASVTQYF
NA | TRBJ1-5 | TRBV2 | NA | TGTGCCAGCAGTGTTGAACAGAATTATCAGCCCCAGCATTTT | CASSVEQNYQPQHF
NA | TRBJ1-5 | TRBV7-6 | NA | TGTGCCAGCAGCTTAGGGGGAGTGAGCAATCAGCCCCAGCATTTT | CASSLGGVSNQPQHF
NA | TRBJ2-7 | TRBV2 | NA | TGTGCCAGCAGTTCGGACAGCTCCTACGAGCAGTACTTC | CASSSDSSYEQYF
NA | TRBJ2-3 | TRBV14 | NA | TGTGCCAGCAGCCAAGGACTACTCAAAGATACGCAGTATTTT | CASSQGLLKDTQYF
NA | TRBJ2-2 | TRBV5-6 | NA | TGTGCCAGCAGCCCTAGGAGCACCGCGAACACCGGGGAGCTGTTTTTT | CASSPRSTANTGELFF